This TCR beta chain was identified in a study of monozygotic twins with inflammatory bowel disease (dated by TCRdb to 2018 to 2020). For context, the study as a whole: In total, 28 monozygotic twin pairs made up the full study: 19 Danish pairs, all IBD-discordant, plus nine German pairs, of which four were IBD-concordant and five were IBD-discordant. The search for disease-associated traits relied mainly on comparing IBD patients with their genetically identical healthy co-twins within discordant pairs. Each individual had, on average, about 151 000 unique TCRalpha sequences and 181 000 unique TCRbeta sequences available for analysis.

Note on this clonotype: Its antigen remains undetermined.

Study-wide conclusions, independent of this receptor: The results gave no support for a single strong signal or clonotype linked to IBD. Measured by the inverse Simpson index, TCRbeta repertoire diversity was lower in IBD patients than in their healthy co-twins. Because patients received different immunosuppressive treatments, the repertoires may have picked up extra background noise and variability between individuals. Concordant and discordant twins showed no difference in repertoire similarity, possibly because of limited statistical power. The analysis was unable to tell apart different T cell subtypes. Compared with healthy twins, IBD patients had fewer clonotypes in common with other individuals, a difference most pronounced in patients showing signs of disease activity.

From each donor, an approximately 2.3 ml peripheral blood sample was drawn into PAXgene tubes and stored at -80 degrees C. Without any T cell sorting, total RNA was extracted from whole blood using the PAXgene blood miRNA kit on an automated QIAcube. Peripheral blood from monozygotic twin pairs concordant or discordant for inflammatory bowel disease was subjected to deep TCRalpha and TCRbeta repertoire profiling with unique molecular barcoding. For every twin pair, smoking habits were documented, and each individual was categorised as a current, former or never smoker. Libraries were constructed by 5' RACE. The input for every TCR library was 3,500 to 4,000 ng of total RNA. For each sample, cDNA was synthesized in eight separate reactions using SMARTScribe reverse transcriptase. During cDNA synthesis, template switching introduced unique molecular identifiers that contained a 6-nucleotide sample barcode. Amplification of TCRalpha and TCRbeta cDNA involved two nested PCRs of approximately 17 and 9 cycles, and each PCR was followed by bead purification. Before amplification, the cDNA was treated with uracil DNA-glycosylase and purified using the QIAquick PCR purification kit. The second PCR was the step at which Illumina TruSeq-compatible adapters and sample-specific barcodes were added. Library quality and concentration were checked on TapeStation and Qubit, and libraries were pooled at 5 ng each. The pooled libraries were sequenced with 2 x 100 bp reads and custom sequencing primers on an Illumina HiSeq2500 single-index Rapid Run. The paper's processing steps were these. MiGEC version 1.2.6 was used for UMI-based consensus assembly to correct PCR and sequencing errors. MiXCR version 2.1.1 was used to carry out V(D)J alignment, clonotype assembly and CDR3 extraction. To normalise gene usage, clonotype sharing and MAIT/NKT TCR abundance, the analysis used the top 1000, 10 000 and 20 000 clonotypes per sample. Diversity was computed as the inverse Simpson index with the vegan R package after downsampling to 27 000 UMIs. Statistical testing used paired Mann-Whitney U tests on the discordant twin pairs and applied Benjamini-Hochberg correction for multiple testing. After the reads were reprocessed by TCRdb, one entry was made per CDR3 protein sequence, with no DNA. Here the V and J calls rest on TCRdb's processing, not on the authors' analysis. The sample table on file contains approximately 330,000 distinct CDR3 sequences. The leading ten clones occupy approximately 2% of the sample.

This receptor was identified in a human donor with ulcerative colitis or Crohn's disease, or a healthy co-twin of an affected twin (not recorded which). Sequencing input: blood.

The CDR3 protein sequence reads: CASRADQETQYF. This chain joins TRBV5-1 to TRBJ2-5. CDR1 and CDR2, looked up from the germline V gene, are SGHRS and YFSETQ. The CDR3 measures 12 amino acids from cysteine to phenylalanine. The DNA is unrecorded.